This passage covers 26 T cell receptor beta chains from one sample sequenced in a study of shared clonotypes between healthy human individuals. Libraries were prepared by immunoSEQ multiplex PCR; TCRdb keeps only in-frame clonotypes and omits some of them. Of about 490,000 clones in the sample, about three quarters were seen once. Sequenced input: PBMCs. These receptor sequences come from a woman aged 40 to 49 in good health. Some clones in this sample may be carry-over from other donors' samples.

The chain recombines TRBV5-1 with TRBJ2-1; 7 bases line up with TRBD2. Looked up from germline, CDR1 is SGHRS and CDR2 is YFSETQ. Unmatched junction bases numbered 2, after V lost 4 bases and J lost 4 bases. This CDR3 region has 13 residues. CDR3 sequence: CASSGDYYNEQFF. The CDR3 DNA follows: TGCGCCAGCAGCGGGGACTATTACAATGAGCAGTTCTTC. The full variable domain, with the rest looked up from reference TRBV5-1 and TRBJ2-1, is KAGVTQTPRYLIKTRGQQVTLSCSPISGHRSVSWYQQTPGQGLQFLFEYFSETQRNKGNFPGRFSGRQFSNSRSEMNVSTLELGDSALYLCASSGDYYNEQFFGPGTRLTVL.

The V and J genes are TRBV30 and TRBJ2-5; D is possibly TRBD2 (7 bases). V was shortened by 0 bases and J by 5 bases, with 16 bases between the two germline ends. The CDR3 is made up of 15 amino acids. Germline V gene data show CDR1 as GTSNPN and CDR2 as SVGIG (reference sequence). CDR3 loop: CAWSVWGREMETQYF. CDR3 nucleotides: TGTGCCTGGAGTGTGTGGGGGCGGGAGATGGAGACCCAGTACTTC. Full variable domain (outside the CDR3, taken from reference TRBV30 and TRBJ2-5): SQTIHQWPATLVQPVGSPLSLECTVEGTSNPNLYWYRQAAGRGLQLLFYSVGIGQISSEVPQNLSASRPQDRQFILSSKKLLLSDSGFYLCAWSVWGREMETQYFGPGTRLLVL.

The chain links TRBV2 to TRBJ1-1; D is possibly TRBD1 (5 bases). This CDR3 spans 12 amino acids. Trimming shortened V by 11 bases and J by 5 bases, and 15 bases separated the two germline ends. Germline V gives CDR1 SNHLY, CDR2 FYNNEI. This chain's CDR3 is CASGRGSTEAFF. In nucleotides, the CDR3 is TGTGCCTCAGGGAGGGGTTCAACTGAAGCTTTCTTT.

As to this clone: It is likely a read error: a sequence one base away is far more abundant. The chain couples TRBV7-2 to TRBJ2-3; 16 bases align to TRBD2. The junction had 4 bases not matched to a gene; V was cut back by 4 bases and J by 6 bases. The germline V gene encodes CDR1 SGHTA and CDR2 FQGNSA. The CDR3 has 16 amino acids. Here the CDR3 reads CASSSGLAGGGDTQYF. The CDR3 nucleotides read TGTGCCAGCAGCTCGGGACTAGCGGGAGGGGGGGATACGCAGTATTTT.

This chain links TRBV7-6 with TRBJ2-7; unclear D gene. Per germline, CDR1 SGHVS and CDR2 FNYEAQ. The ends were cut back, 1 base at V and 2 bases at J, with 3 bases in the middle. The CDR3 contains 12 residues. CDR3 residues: CASSLVAYEQYF. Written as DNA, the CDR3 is TGTGCCAGCAGCTTAGTGGCCTACGAGCAGTACTTC.

Here the CDR3 reads CASSTTGRPGELFF. The DNA of the CDR3 is TGTGCCAGCAGCACGACAGGGCGCCCCGGGGAGCTGTTTTTT. The J gene is TRBJ2-2, the V gene TRBV7-8, with TRBD1 matching over 7 bases. V lost 5 bases to trimming and J lost 6 bases; unmatched junction nucleotides: 6. The length of the CDR3 is 14 residues. Germline CDR1 is SGHVS and CDR2 is FQNEAQ. The entire variable domain, with the rest obtained from reference TRBV7-8 and TRBJ2-2, is as follows: GAGVSQSPRYKVAKRGQDVALRCDPISGHVSLFWYQQALGQGPEFLTYFQNEAQLDKSGLPSDRFFAERPEGSVSTLKIQRTQQEDSAVYLCASSTTGRPGELFFGEGSRLTVL.

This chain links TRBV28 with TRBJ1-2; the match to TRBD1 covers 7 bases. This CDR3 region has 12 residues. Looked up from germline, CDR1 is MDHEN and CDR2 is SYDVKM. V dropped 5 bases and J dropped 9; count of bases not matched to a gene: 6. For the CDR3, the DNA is TGTGCCAGCAGTCGCAGGGGGAATCGCTACACCTTC. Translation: CASSRRGNRYTF.

The CDR3 loop is CASMDGTATYTQYF. The CDR3 nucleotides are TGTGCCAGCATGGACGGGACAGCGACTTATACGCAGTATTTT. The rearrangement links TRBV7-9 to TRBJ2-3, with 7 bases matching TRBD1. The CDR3 runs 14 residues. Germline assignment: CDR1 SEHNR and CDR2 FQNEAQ (reference sequence). The junction had 11 bases not matched to a gene; V was cut back by 7 bases and J by 7 bases.

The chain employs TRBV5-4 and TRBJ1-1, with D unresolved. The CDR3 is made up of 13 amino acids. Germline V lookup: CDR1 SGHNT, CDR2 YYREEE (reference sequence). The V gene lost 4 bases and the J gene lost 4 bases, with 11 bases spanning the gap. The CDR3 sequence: CASSGTVSTEAFF. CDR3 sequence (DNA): TGTGCCAGCAGCGGAACAGTGAGCACTGAAGCTTTCTTT.

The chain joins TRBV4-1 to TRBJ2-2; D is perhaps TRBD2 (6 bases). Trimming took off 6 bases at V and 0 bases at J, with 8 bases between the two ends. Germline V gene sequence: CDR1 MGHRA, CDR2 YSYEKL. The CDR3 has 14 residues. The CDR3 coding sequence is TGCGCCAGCAGTAGACTAGCGAACACCGGGGAGCTGTTTTTT. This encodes CASSRLANTGELFF.

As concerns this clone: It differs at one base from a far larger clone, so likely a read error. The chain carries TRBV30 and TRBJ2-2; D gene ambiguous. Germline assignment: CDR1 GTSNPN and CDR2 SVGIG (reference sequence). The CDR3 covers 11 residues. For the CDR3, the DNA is TGTGCCTGGGGTGTAGGCGGGGAGCTGTTTTTT. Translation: CAWGVGGELFF.

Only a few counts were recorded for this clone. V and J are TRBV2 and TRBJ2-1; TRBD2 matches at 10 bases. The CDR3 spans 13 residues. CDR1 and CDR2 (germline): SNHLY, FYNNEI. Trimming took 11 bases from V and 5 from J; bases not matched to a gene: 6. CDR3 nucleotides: TGTGCCGACGGACTAGCGGAAAACAATGAGCAGTTCTTC. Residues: CADGLAENNEQFF.

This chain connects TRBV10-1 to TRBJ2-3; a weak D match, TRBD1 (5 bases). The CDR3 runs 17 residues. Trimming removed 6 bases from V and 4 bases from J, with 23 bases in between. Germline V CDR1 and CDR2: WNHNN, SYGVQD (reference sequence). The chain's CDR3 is CASSPAGPGIPPDTQYF. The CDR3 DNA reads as TGCGCCAGCAGCCCCGCCGGGCCAGGGATCCCCCCAGATACGCAGTATTTT.

The CDR3 DNA sequence: TGCGCCAGTGGGGACAGCGACTATGGCTACACCTTC. Its translation: CASGDSDYGYTF. The gene calls are TRBV5-1 and TRBJ1-2, with 7 bases identical to TRBD1. This CDR3 is 12 amino acids long. V shed 8 bases and J 3 bases; nucleotides not matched to a gene: 4. Germline V lookup: CDR1 SGHRS, CDR2 YFSETQ.

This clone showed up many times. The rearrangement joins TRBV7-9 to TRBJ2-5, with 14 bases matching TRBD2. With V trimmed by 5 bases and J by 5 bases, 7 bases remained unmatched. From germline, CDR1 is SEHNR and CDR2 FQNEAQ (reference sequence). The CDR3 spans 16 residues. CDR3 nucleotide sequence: TGTGCCAGCAGCGAGGGACTAGCGGGAGTTTCGGAGACCCAGTACTTC. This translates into CASSEGLAGVSETQYF.

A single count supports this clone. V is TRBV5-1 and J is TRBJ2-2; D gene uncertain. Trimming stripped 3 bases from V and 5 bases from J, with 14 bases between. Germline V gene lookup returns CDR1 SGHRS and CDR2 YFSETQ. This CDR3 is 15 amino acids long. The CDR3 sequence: CASSSDLEPTGELFF. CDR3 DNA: TGCGCCAGCAGCTCTGACTTGGAACCAACCGGGGAGCTGTTTTTT.

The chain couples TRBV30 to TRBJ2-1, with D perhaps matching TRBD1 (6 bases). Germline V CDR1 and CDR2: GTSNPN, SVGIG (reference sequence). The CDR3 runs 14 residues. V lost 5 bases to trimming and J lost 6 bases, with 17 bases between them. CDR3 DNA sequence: TGTGCCTGGGAACAGGGAGCAGTAGCCAATGAGCAGTTCTTC. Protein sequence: CAWEQGAVANEQFF.

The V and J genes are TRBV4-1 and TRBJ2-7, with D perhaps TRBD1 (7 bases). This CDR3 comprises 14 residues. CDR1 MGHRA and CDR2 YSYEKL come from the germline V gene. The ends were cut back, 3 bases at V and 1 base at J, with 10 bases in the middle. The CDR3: CASSQQGGSYEQYF. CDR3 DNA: TGCGCCAGCAGCCAGCAGGGGGGATCCTACGAGCAGTACTTC.

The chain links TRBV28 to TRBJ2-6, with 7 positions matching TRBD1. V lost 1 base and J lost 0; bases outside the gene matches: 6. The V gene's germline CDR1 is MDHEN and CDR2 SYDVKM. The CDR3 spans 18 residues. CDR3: CASSLFGQEFSGANVLTF. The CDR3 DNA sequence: TGTGCCAGCAGTTTATTTGGACAGGAATTCTCTGGGGCCAACGTCCTGACTTTC.

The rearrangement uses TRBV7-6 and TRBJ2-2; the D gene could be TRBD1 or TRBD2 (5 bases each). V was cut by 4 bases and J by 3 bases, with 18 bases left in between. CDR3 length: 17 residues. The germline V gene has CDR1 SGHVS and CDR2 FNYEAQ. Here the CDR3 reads CASSYFAGRVDTGELFF. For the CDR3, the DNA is TGTGCCAGCAGCTATTTTGCAGGGAGAGTTGACACCGGGGAGCTGTTTTTT.

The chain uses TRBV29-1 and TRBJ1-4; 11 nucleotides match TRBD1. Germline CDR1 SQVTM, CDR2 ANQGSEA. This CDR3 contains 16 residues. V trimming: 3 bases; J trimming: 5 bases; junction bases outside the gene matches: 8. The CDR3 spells CSVEARTGGENEKLFF. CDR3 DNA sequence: TGCAGCGTTGAGGCTCGGACAGGGGGCGAAAATGAAAAACTGTTTTTT.

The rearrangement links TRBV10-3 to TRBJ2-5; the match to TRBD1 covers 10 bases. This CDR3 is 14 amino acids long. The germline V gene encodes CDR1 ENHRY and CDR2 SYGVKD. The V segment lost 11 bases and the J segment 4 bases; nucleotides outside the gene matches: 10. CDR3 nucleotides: TGTGCCTCCGGGACAGGGGATATCGGAGAGACCCAGTACTTC. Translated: CASGTGDIGETQYF.

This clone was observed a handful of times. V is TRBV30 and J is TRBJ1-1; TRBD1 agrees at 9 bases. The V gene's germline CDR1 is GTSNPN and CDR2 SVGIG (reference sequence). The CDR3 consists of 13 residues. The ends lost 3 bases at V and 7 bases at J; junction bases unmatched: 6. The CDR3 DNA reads TGTGCCTGGAGCCTGGGACAGGGAGGTGAAGCTTTCTTT. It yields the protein CAWSLGQGGEAFF.

The CDR3 region has the DNA TGTGCCAGCAGCTTAAGGGGGGAAGATGGCTACACCTTC. Residues: CASSLRGEDGYTF. J is TRBJ1-2 and V is TRBV7-3; perhaps TRBD1 as D (5 bases). The CDR3 is 13 residues long. The V end lost 1 base, the J end lost 6 bases, and 9 bases lay between the germline ends. Germline assignment: CDR1 SGHTA and CDR2 FQGTGA.

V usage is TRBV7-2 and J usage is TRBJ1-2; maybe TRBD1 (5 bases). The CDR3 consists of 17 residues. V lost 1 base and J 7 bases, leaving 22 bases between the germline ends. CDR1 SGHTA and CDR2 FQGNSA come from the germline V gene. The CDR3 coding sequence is TGTGCCAGCAGCTTAGGCCCCCCCAGCCAGGGCCGGGCTGGCTACACCTTC. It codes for CASSLGPPSQGRAGYTF.

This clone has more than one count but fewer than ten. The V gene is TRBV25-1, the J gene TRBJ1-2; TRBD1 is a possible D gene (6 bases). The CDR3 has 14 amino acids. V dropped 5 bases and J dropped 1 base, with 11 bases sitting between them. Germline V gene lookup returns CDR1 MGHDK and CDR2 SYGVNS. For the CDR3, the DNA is TGTGCCAGCAGTACCAGAGGGGGTAACTATGGCTACACCTTC. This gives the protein CASSTRGGNYGYTF.